One sample yielded the 21 T cell receptor beta chains listed below, sequenced in a study of CD8 T cells in Susac syndrome. Roughly 0.45 to 1 ug RNA was reverse transcribed with random hexamers. From the immunoSEQ multiplex PCR reads, TCRdb called clonotypes with MiXCR, one entry per CDR3 protein. In the table there are roughly 50,000 distinct CDR3 sequences, under 95% of which are singletons. Sequenced: CD8+ T cells from PBMCs. The receptor source for this set is a human donor in good health.

CDR3 nucleotide sequence: TGTGCCAGCAGTGAAACGATCTCCTACAATGAGCAGTTCTTC. This sequence encodes CASSETISYNEQFF. This sequence joins TRBV2 and TRBJ2-1; D remains ambiguous. This CDR3 comprises 14 residues. CDR1 and CDR2 from the germline V gene are SNHLY and FYNNEI. Trimming pared 2 bases from V and 0 bases from J, leaving 5 bases between.

V is TRBV13 and J is TRBJ2-5; 8 nucleotides match TRBD1. Germline V gene sequence: CDR1 PRHDT, CDR2 FYEKMQ (reference sequence). After removal of 5 bases from V and 2 bases from J, the junction contained 4 bases not matched to a gene. This CDR3 comprises 14 residues. The chain's CDR3 is CASSLDRVQETQYF. In DNA form, the CDR3 reads TGTGCCAGCAGCCTGGACAGGGTACAAGAGACCCAGTACTTC.

This chain joins TRBV28 and TRBJ1-1, with a weak D call TRBD1 (5 bases). Deletions cut 5 bases from V and 1 base from J, with 11 bases between. The CDR3 covers 14 residues. Germline values: CDR1 MDHEN, CDR2 SYDVKM. The CDR3 loop is CASSPTVQNTEAFF. The CDR3 DNA sequence: TGTGCCAGCAGTCCGACAGTACAGAACACTGAAGCTTTCTTT.

V gene TRBV2 combines with J gene TRBJ2-2, with D perhaps TRBD1 (8 bases). Deletions cut 5 bases from V and 6 bases from J, with 16 bases between. This CDR3 comprises 15 residues. CDR1 is SNHLY, CDR2 FYNNEI, per germline. CDR3 bases: TGTGCCAGCAGTCGCGGACAGGGAGGGGCCGGGGAGCTGTTTTTT. Residues: CASSRGQGGAGELFF.

The J gene is TRBJ1-4, the V gene TRBV2; unclear D gene. The V end was cut by 10 bases, the J end by 0 bases, with 9 bases between. The germline V gene has CDR1 SNHLY and CDR2 FYNNEI. The CDR3 length is 13 residues. The CDR3 region is CAILGATNEKLFF. The CDR3 DNA follows: TGTGCCATCCTCGGGGCAACTAATGAAAAACTGTTTTTT.

This clonotype was picked up one time. The genes are TRBV7-9 and TRBJ2-5; 9 positions match TRBD1. Unmatched junction bases numbered 5, after V lost 4 bases and J lost 5 bases. Germline CDR1 reads SEHNR; CDR2 reads FQNEAQ (reference sequence). This CDR3 is 14 amino acids long. The CDR3 spells CASSSGGQGETQYF. In DNA form, the CDR3 reads TGTGCCAGCAGCTCCGGAGGACAGGGGGAGACCCAGTACTTC.

J is TRBJ2-5 and V is TRBV28; D possibly corresponds to TRBD1 (6 bases). CDR3 length equals 15 residues. V dropped 3 bases and J dropped 2 bases, with 13 bases sitting between them. From germline, CDR1 is MDHEN and CDR2 SYDVKM. The CDR3 coding sequence is TGTGCCAGCAGTTTCGGGGACATAGAGCAAGAGACCCAGTACTTC. Translation: CASSFGDIEQETQYF. The full variable domain, its missing parts supplied by reference TRBV28 and TRBJ2-5, is DVKVTQSSRYLVKRTGEKVFLECVQDMDHENMFWYRQDPGLGLRLIYFSYDVKMKEKGDIPEGYSVSREKKERFSLILESASTNQTSMYLCASSFGDIEQETQYFGPGTRLLVL.

V gene TRBV3-1 combines with J gene TRBJ2-5, with D maybe TRBD2 (5 bases). The CDR3 totals 15 residues. Germline V gene data show CDR1 as LGHDT and CDR2 as YNNKEL (reference sequence). V dropped 1 base and J dropped 0 bases, with 9 bases sitting between them. CDR3 amino acids: CASSQALADQETQYF. The CDR3, as DNA: TGTGCCAGCAGCCAAGCCCTAGCCGACCAAGAGACCCAGTACTTC.

The V and J genes are TRBV20-1 and TRBJ1-3; D unclear. CDR3 length: 14 amino acids. Germline CDR1 and CDR2: DFQATT and SNEGSKA (reference sequence). V was shortened by 3 bases and J by 0 bases, with 9 bases between the two germline ends. For the CDR3, the DNA is TGCAGTGCTAGCGATGGTGCCTCTGGAAACACCATATATTTT. It translates to CSASDGASGNTIYF.

The chain is built from TRBV6-5 and TRBJ2-2; D remains ambiguous. The V end was cut by 0 bases, the J end by 9 bases, with 11 bases between. CDR3 length equals 14 residues. Germline V gene lookup returns CDR1 MNHEY and CDR2 SVGAGI. The CDR3: CASSYSIGERELFF. In nucleotides, the CDR3 is TGTGCCAGCAGTTACTCTATCGGAGAAAGGGAGCTGTTTTTT.

The chain combines TRBV28 with TRBJ2-7; D may be TRBD1 (6 bases). Germline-derived CDR1 and CDR2 are MDHEN and SYDVKM. Trimming removed 3 bases from V and 3 bases from J, with 15 bases in between. This CDR3 comprises 15 residues. For the CDR3, the DNA is TGTGCCAGCAGTTTTCCGAAGGGACACGTCTACGAGCAGTACTTC. Translated: CASSFPKGHVYEQYF.

In this sample, this clonotype turned up once. This chain connects TRBV6-2 or TRBV6-3 to TRBJ2-1; D is uncertain. CDR1 is MNHEY, CDR2 SVGEGT, per germline. The CDR3 length is 12 residues. V was cut by 4 bases and J by 3 bases, with 4 bases left in between. The CDR3 DNA reads as TGTGCCAGCAGTTTAAACTACAATGAGCAGTTCTTC. It specifies CASSLNYNEQFF.

The chain recombines TRBV12-3 or TRBV12-4 with TRBJ2-2, with TRBD1 matching 9 bases. The CDR3 is 14 residues long. J was trimmed by 7 bases and V by 6 bases; bases with no gene match: 6. The CDR3 region is CASSPTGGNGELFF. CDR3 sequence (DNA): TGTGCCAGCAGCCCCACAGGGGGCAACGGGGAGCTGTTTTTT.

The chain employs TRBV4-1 and TRBJ1-2; 8 bases agree with TRBD1. Germline trimming cut 1 base from V and 4 bases from J; bases unmatched to any gene: 5. CDR3 length: 15 residues. The germline V gene encodes CDR1 MGHRA and CDR2 YSYEKL. CDR3 residues: CASSQGEQGGYGYTF. The CDR3 nucleotides are TGCGCCAGCAGCCAAGGAGAACAGGGGGGCTATGGCTACACCTTC.

The CDR3 DNA sequence: TGTGCCAGCAGTCGGACCATGAACACTGAAGCTTTCTTT. Translated, it gives CASSRTMNTEAFF. The chain recombines TRBV2 with TRBJ1-1; D is uncertain. This CDR3 is 13 amino acids long. Germline V gene lookup returns CDR1 SNHLY and CDR2 FYNNEI. Trimming removed 5 bases at V and 0 bases at J, with 7 bases between.

CDR3 residues: CSVRALTGINEQFF. CDR3 in DNA: TGCAGCGTTAGGGCTTTGACAGGGATAAATGAGCAGTTCTTC. V is TRBV29-1 and J is TRBJ2-1, with TRBD1 identical over 7 bases. V lost 5 bases and J lost 7; bases outside the gene matches: 11. Germline CDR1 and CDR2: SQVTM and ANQGSEA. CDR3 length: 14 amino acids.

This clonotype was recorded only once. V is TRBV12-3 or TRBV12-4 and J is TRBJ2-3, with 7 bases matching TRBD1. V was clipped by 6 bases and J by 2 bases; unmatched bases: 8. CDR3 length: 15 amino acids. The CDR3 sequence: CASRTGTENTDTQYF. The CDR3 DNA is TGTGCCAGCAGGACCGGGACAGAAAACACAGATACGCAGTATTTT.

This clonotype occurred once. V gene TRBV29-1 combines with J gene TRBJ2-3, with TRBD2 matching 8 bases. The CDR3 consists of 10 residues. Germline V gives CDR1 SQVTM, CDR2 ANQGSEA. The CDR3 sequence: CSGTRNTQYF. CDR3 nucleotide sequence: TGCAGTGGGACTAGAAACACGCAGTATTTT.

The chain joins TRBV18 to TRBJ2-2, with D possibly TRBD1 on 6 matching bases. This CDR3 has 16 amino acids. V gave up 3 bases and J gave up 2 bases, with 13 bases separating them. CDR1 is KGHSH and CDR2 is LQKENI in the germline V gene. The CDR3 nucleotides are TGTGCCAGCTCACCGCCGACAGGCCTCAACACCGGGGAGCTGTTTTTT. It is translated as CASSPPTGLNTGELFF. Combining the CDR3 with reference TRBV18 and TRBJ2-2 gives the whole variable domain NAGVMQNPRHLVRRRGQEARLRCSPMKGHSHVYWYRQLPEEGLKFMVYLQKENIIDESGMPKERFSAEFPKEGPSILRIQQVVRGDSAAYFCASSPPTGLNTGELFFGEGSRLTVL.

This chain links TRBV29-1 with TRBJ2-7; D perhaps matches TRBD1 (6 bases). V lost 1 base and J lost 5, with 9 bases in between. Per the germline V gene, CDR1 is SQVTM and CDR2 is ANQGSEA. The CDR3 sequence is 12 residues long. The CDR3 DNA sequence: TGCAGCGTTGAAGCAGGGGCGAACGAGCAGTACTTC. Residues: CSVEAGANEQYF.

The chain employs TRBV5-1 and TRBJ2-7, with 7 bases fitting TRBD1. The germline CDR1 and CDR2 sequences are SGHRS and YFSETQ. CDR3 length: 14 amino acids. The ends lost 3 bases at V and 2 bases at J; junction bases unmatched: 5. This CDR3 reads CASSSTTGAYEQYF. The CDR3 coding sequence is TGCGCCAGCAGCTCAACTACAGGGGCCTACGAGCAGTACTTC.